The 27 T cell receptor beta chains listed next were all sequenced from one sample in a study of CD8+ T cells in alopecia areata. RNA extraction and reverse transcription yielded cDNA as sequencing template. Measured with immunoSEQ multiplex PCR; TCRdb has only the in-frame clones, and not every one. The sample holds more than 200,000 clones, around two thirds seen once. This material consisted of CD4+ T cells sorted from blood, taken at week 0. These TCRs come from a human donor with alopecia areata.

The rearrangement uses TRBV29-1 and TRBJ2-7; the D gene is possibly TRBD2 (6 bases). CDR3 size: 12 residues. The V end lost 3 bases, the J end lost 2 bases, and 8 bases lay between the germline ends. Germline V gene lookup returns CDR1 SQVTM and CDR2 ANQGSEA. The CDR3 sequence: CSVERGTYEQYF. The CDR3 DNA reads as TGCAGCGTTGAGCGGGGCACCTACGAGCAGTACTTC.

The sample holds a few counts of this clone. The rearrangement uses TRBV7-2 and TRBJ1-2; D remains ambiguous. CDR3 length: 15 residues. V gave up 7 bases and J gave up 4 bases, with 19 bases separating them. Germline values: CDR1 SGHTA, CDR2 FQGNSA. Here the CDR3 reads CASTLRWGQAYGYTF. CDR3 coding DNA: TGTGCCAGCACCCTTAGGTGGGGTCAGGCCTATGGCTACACCTTC.

The chain joins TRBV5-1 to TRBJ2-3; D may correspond to TRBD1 or TRBD2 (5 bases each). CDR3 length: 14 residues. In germline, CDR1 is SGHRS, CDR2 YFSETQ. Trimming took 6 bases from V and 1 from J, leaving 12 bases between them. The CDR3: CASKAGGGTDTQYF. For the CDR3, the DNA is TGCGCCAGCAAGGCTGGGGGTGGCACAGATACGCAGTATTTT.

The V call is TRBV21-1, the J call TRBJ2-7; TRBD1, the D gene given by the table, was not confirmed from the DNA. TRBV21-1 is shown as a pseudogene. There are 14 residues in the CDR3. In DNA, the CDR3 is TGTGCCAGCACGAGACAGGGGGCACCCTACGAGCAGTACTTC. Encoded protein: CASTRQGAPYEQYF.

This chain connects TRBV29-1 to TRBJ2-1; 8 bases agree with TRBD2. The CDR3 is made up of 15 amino acids. With 7 bases clipped from V and 3 bases from J, the junction kept 11 bases outside the gene matches. Germline V gene sequence: CDR1 SQVTM, CDR2 ANQGSEA. As DNA, the CDR3 is TGCAGCGCCTCCCTTATAGCGGGGAACTACAATGAGCAGTTCTTC. It specifies CSASLIAGNYNEQFF.

In this sample, this clone turned up a few times. CDR3: CSSRTEGTQYF. DNA for the CDR3: TGTTCTTCCCGGACCGAGGGGACCCAGTACTTC. This chain uses TRBV30 with TRBJ2-5; tentatively, D is TRBD2 (5 bases). Germline CDR1 reads GTSNPN; CDR2 reads SVGIG (reference sequence). CDR3 length equals 11 residues.

Regarding this clone: The sample has other DNA sequences that encode this CDR3 too. The chain combines TRBV2 with TRBJ1-2; D ambiguous. The ends were cut back, 3 bases at V and 2 bases at J, with 1 base in the middle. From germline, CDR1 is SNHLY and CDR2 FYNNEI. The CDR3 loop spans 11 amino acids. The CDR3 is CASSDNYGYTF. CDR3 in DNA: TGTGCCAGCAGTGACAACTATGGCTACACCTTC.

The CDR3 nucleotides read TGCGCCAGCAGCCAAGATCAAGTGGGCAATCAGCCCCAGCATTTT. Amino acids: CASSQDQVGNQPQHF. The chain employs TRBV4-1 and TRBJ1-5, with D unresolved. The CDR3 sequence is 15 residues long. Germline V gives CDR1 MGHRA, CDR2 YSYEKL. Trimming cost V 0 bases and J 2 bases, with 8 bases left between them.

The V call is TRBV5-1, the J call TRBJ2-7; 7 nucleotides line up with TRBD1. V lost 2 bases to trimming and J lost 0 bases; unmatched junction nucleotides: 8. Germline V gene sequence: CDR1 SGHRS, CDR2 YFSETQ. The length of the CDR3 is 16 residues. The CDR3 DNA follows: TGCGCCAGCAGCTTCTCGCCGGGACAGAGCTCCTACGAGCAGTACTTC. Amino acids: CASSFSPGQSSYEQYF.

This rearrangement joins TRBV30 to TRBJ2-4, with D hard to call. From germline, CDR1 is GTSNPN and CDR2 SVGIG (reference sequence). This CDR3 is 11 amino acids long. The chain's CDR3 is CAGVAKNIQYF. In DNA, the CDR3 is TGTGCTGGGGTAGCCAAAAACATTCAGTACTTC.

This rearrangement joins TRBV29-1 to TRBJ2-1; perhaps TRBD2 as D (5 bases). The V end lost 4 bases, the J end lost 0 bases, and 10 bases lay between the germline ends. CDR3 length: 14 residues. CDR1 SQVTM and CDR2 ANQGSEA come from the germline V gene. The CDR3 bases are TGCAGCGTTGTACGAGGGCTCTCCTACAATGAGCAGTTCTTC. Its protein product is CSVVRGLSYNEQFF.

The V and J genes are TRBV11-2 and TRBJ2-3; weak D call: TRBD2 (6 bases). Per germline, CDR1 SGHAT and CDR2 FQNNGV. Trimming shortened V by 1 base and J by 5 bases, and 13 bases separated the two germline ends. The CDR3 totals 15 residues. For the CDR3, the DNA is TGTGCCAGCAGCTTAGTCGGAGGGATGCGAGATACGCAGTATTTT. Translated, it gives CASSLVGGMRDTQYF.

This clone was seen more than once but under ten times. The gene calls are TRBV4-2 and TRBJ2-1; D may match TRBD1 or TRBD2 (5 bases each). The CDR3 has 15 amino acids. V gave up 11 bases and J gave up 0 bases, with 17 bases separating them. CDR1 LGHNA and CDR2 YNFKEQ come from the germline V gene. CDR3 protein: CACADRGPSYNEQFF. The CDR3 DNA follows: TGTGCCTGCGCCGACCGGGGCCCCTCCTACAATGAGCAGTTCTTC.

This clone has more than one count but fewer than ten. CDR3 sequence (DNA): TGCAGCGTTGTTGGAATCTTAGGGGCTTTCTTT. The encoded protein is CSVVGILGAFF. This chain joins TRBV29-1 and TRBJ1-1; D is ambiguous. Germline assignment: CDR1 SQVTM and CDR2 ANQGSEA. V lost 4 bases and J 11 bases, leaving 14 bases between the germline ends. This CDR3 is built from 11 residues.

The chain carries TRBV30 and TRBJ1-3; D is uncertain. This CDR3 has 15 amino acids. With 1 base removed from V and 2 bases from J, the gap between germline ends came to 12 bases. CDR1 is GTSNPN, CDR2 SVGIG, per germline (reference sequence). CDR3 sequence (DNA): TGTGCCTGGAGTGCCCCCGTGGGGACTGGAAACACCATATATTTT. Translation gives CAWSAPVGTGNTIYF.

This chain joins TRBV6-5 and TRBJ2-7, with TRBD1 matching 7 bases. The V segment lost 8 bases and the J segment 3 bases; nucleotides outside the gene matches: 7. Germline CDR1 reads MNHEY; CDR2 reads SVGAGI. The CDR3 is 13 amino acids. In DNA form, the CDR3 reads TGTGCCAGCCAGAGGCAGGGGGACTACGAGCAGTACTTC. Translated: CASQRQGDYEQYF.

Here the CDR3 DNA reads TGCAGCGTTGAAGACCCGGACAGCGCCTACAATGAGCAGTTCTTC. Amino acids: CSVEDPDSAYNEQFF. V usage is TRBV29-1 and J usage is TRBJ2-1; TRBD1 might be the D (6 bases). V was shortened by 0 bases and J by 2 bases, with 11 bases between the two germline ends. This CDR3 has 15 amino acids. Per germline, CDR1 SQVTM and CDR2 ANQGSEA.

The chain uses TRBV19 and TRBJ1-5; tentatively, D is TRBD1 (6 bases). From germline, CDR1 is LNHDA and CDR2 SQIVND (reference sequence). The CDR3 is 15 residues long. V lost 4 bases to trimming and J lost 3 bases, with 13 bases between them. CDR3 DNA: TGTGCCAGTAGTACGGCACAGGGCCCCAATCAGCCCCAGCATTTT. It translates to CASSTAQGPNQPQHF.

The chain has TRBV5-1 and TRBJ2-5, with 10 bases aligning to TRBD1. With V trimmed by 7 bases and J by 5 bases, 11 bases remained unmatched. From germline, CDR1 is SGHRS and CDR2 YFSETQ. This CDR3 region has 15 residues. The CDR3 sequence: CASFRGQGKVETQYF. The CDR3 nucleotides read TGCGCCAGCTTTAGGGGACAGGGGAAGGTGGAGACCCAGTACTTC.

The chain employs TRBV6-1 and TRBJ1-5; D remains unclear. The CDR3 consists of 14 residues. The V end lost 2 bases, the J end lost 2 bases, and 7 bases lay between the germline ends. Germline CDR1 is MNHNS and CDR2 is SASEGT. As DNA, the CDR3 is TGTGCCAGCAGTGAACCAAGGGGCAATCAGCCCCAGCATTTT. Translation: CASSEPRGNQPQHF.

The V call is TRBV4-1, the J call TRBJ1-5, with D possibly being TRBD1 (5 bases). The germline V and J ends were trimmed by 0 bases and 3 bases, with 12 bases remaining between them. Germline CDR1 is MGHRA and CDR2 is YSYEKL. The length of the CDR3 is 16 residues. The CDR3 DNA follows: TGCGCCAGCAGCCAAGATCATCAGGGTCCCAATCAGCCCCAGCATTTT. Its protein is CASSQDHQGPNQPQHF.

This rearrangement joins TRBV5-4 to TRBJ2-1; TRBD2 might be the D (5 bases). Looked up from germline, CDR1 is SGHNT and CDR2 is YYREEE (reference sequence). CDR3 length equals 14 residues. Trimming shortened V by 4 bases and J by 4 bases, and 12 bases separated the two germline ends. CDR3 sequence (DNA): TGTGCCAGCAGCCATATGAGACTATACAATGAGCAGTTCTTC. Its translation is CASSHMRLYNEQFF.

The genes are TRBV29-1 and TRBJ1-2, with a tentative D call TRBD1 (5 bases). The ends were cut back, 6 bases at V and 7 bases at J, with 12 bases in the middle. The V gene's germline CDR1 is SQVTM and CDR2 ANQGSEA. The CDR3 is made up of 11 amino acids. The CDR3 region is CSVKGVRGYTF. Written as DNA, the CDR3 is TGCAGCGTCAAAGGGGTGCGTGGCTACACCTTC.

The V call is TRBV30, the J call TRBJ1-6; D not resolved. With 0 bases removed from V and 11 bases from J, the gap between germline ends came to 17 bases. Per the germline V gene, CDR1 is GTSNPN and CDR2 is SVGIG (reference sequence). There are 15 residues in the CDR3. The CDR3, as DNA: TGTGCCTGGAGTGTAGCCAGTTTCTATGGGGCACCCCTCCACTTT. It is translated as CAWSVASFYGAPLHF.

The gene calls are TRBV30 and TRBJ2-5, with TRBD2 matching over 11 bases. The CDR3 contains 15 residues. V lost 2 bases and J lost 2; bases outside the gene matches: 4. CDR1 is GTSNPN, CDR2 SVGIG, per germline (reference sequence). The CDR3 reads CAWSPGTSGQETQYF. Here the CDR3 DNA reads TGTGCCTGGAGTCCCGGGACTAGCGGACAAGAGACCCAGTACTTC.

The chain carries TRBV14 and TRBJ2-7; no reliable D call. The CDR3 loop spans 14 amino acids. The germline V and J ends were trimmed by 0 bases and 0 bases, with 6 bases remaining between them. The germline CDR1 and CDR2 sequences are SGHDN and FVKESK. The CDR3: CASSQDWSSYEQYF. The CDR3 DNA reads TGTGCCAGCAGCCAAGATTGGAGCTCCTACGAGCAGTACTTC.

The V call is TRBV7-2, the J call TRBJ2-1; 10 bases align to TRBD2. V was clipped by 3 bases and J by 5 bases; unmatched bases: 10. The CDR3 has 17 residues. Germline CDR1 is SGHTA and CDR2 is FQGNSA. The CDR3 protein is CASSFGAGGYPHNEQFF. CDR3 nucleotide sequence: TGTGCCAGCAGCTTCGGAGCGGGGGGGTACCCACACAATGAGCAGTTCTTC.